This entry describes one T cell receptor (beta chain). Profiling relied on immunoSEQ multiplex PCR, and the TCRdb table lists in-frame clones only, not all of them. Of about 94,000 clones in the sample, about nine tenths were seen once. The data stem from a study of control samples from healthy donors and cancer patients. The CDR3 has 15 amino acids. The germline gives CDR1 SGHTA, CDR2 FQGNSA. V lost 4 bases and J 5 bases, leaving 17 bases between the germline ends. The chain has TRBV7-2 and TRBJ1-2; TRBD1 might be the D (5 bases). The receptor comes from a woman between 18 and 29 years old in good health. What was sequenced was blood. The CDR3 sequence is CASSYAGTALYGYTF. CDR3 DNA sequence: TGTGCCAGCAGCTACGCCGGGACGGCACTTTATGGCTACACCTTC. Using reference TRBV7-2 and TRBJ1-2 for the parts outside the CDR3, the full variable domain is GAGVSQSPSNKVTEKGKDVELRCDPISGHTALYWYRQSLGQGLEFLIYFQGNSAPDKSGLPSDRFSAERTGGSVSTLTIQRTQQEDSAVYLCASSYAGTALYGYTFGSGTRLTVV.